The entry below describes one TCR beta chain. Its antigen is as yet unknown. This CDR3 is built from 14 residues. Germline lookup yields CDR1 SNHLY and CDR2 FYNNEI. The V gene lost 7 bases and the J gene lost 4 bases, with 13 bases spanning the gap. This entry is derived from a study of OX40 agonist ivuxolimab in advanced cancers. Across the whole study: Across the patients, intravenous ivuxolimab was delivered every 2 weeks at 0.01 to 10 mg/kg. Three patients showed partial responses: one hepatocellular carcinoma and two cutaneous melanoma cases.

TCRdb keeps only in-frame clones here, not all; method: immunoSEQ multiplex PCR. Of tens of thousands of clones listed, less than 85% are singletons. Study outcomes and limitations: It was not determined which antigens were specifically recognized by the peripheral T cells that had undergone clonal expansion. Some nonresponders likewise displayed low normalized T-cell clonal expansion.

The chain is built from TRBV2 and TRBJ2-2, with D possibly matching TRBD1 (6 bases). The receptor was isolated from an adult with an advanced solid tumor such as melanoma, head and neck, liver or kidney cancer. The material sequenced was CD4+ or CD8+ T cells sorted from blood, taken in a trial of the OX40 agonist ivuxolimab. As DNA, the CDR3 is TGTGCCAGCACGGCAGGGGCTATCACCGGGGAGCTGTTTTTT. Protein: CASTAGAITGELFF.